The 5 T cell receptor beta chains below were found in one sample sequenced in a study of CD8 T cells in Susac syndrome (dated by TCRdb to about 2019). Library creation used the immunoSEQ multiplex PCR assay. RNA was extracted using the RNeasy kit, and about 0.5 to 1 microgram was reverse transcribed with random hexamers. The raw public data were reprocessed by TCRdb itself: fastp quality trimming at Q25, MiXCR clonotype calling, in-frame beta chains only. Each CDR3 protein appears once, grouped with its most common genes and DNA. Here the sample has some 260,000 distinct CDR3 sequences; about 88% occur a single time. 0.11% of the sample belongs to the ten largest clones. What was sequenced was CD8+ T cells from PBMCs. These receptors were taken from a human donor with multiple sclerosis.

This clonotype was seen once. The V gene is TRBV6-4, the J gene TRBJ2-1; 7 nucleotides match TRBD2. The germline V gene encodes CDR1 MRHNA and CDR2 SNTAGT. This CDR3 contains 15 residues. V lost 2 bases, J lost 2 bases, and 3 bases stayed unmatched. Written as DNA, the CDR3 is TGTGCCAGCAGTGACGTCCTAGCGGCCTACAATGAGCAGTTCTTC. It yields the protein CASSDVLAAYNEQFF.

J is TRBJ2-2 and V is TRBV12-3 or TRBV12-4; no firm D call. CDR3 size: 16 residues. Trimming cost V 7 bases and J 4 bases, with 19 bases left between them. CDR3 nucleotides: TGTGCCAGCAATATTCAGCCTACGCCTACCACCGGGGAGCTGTTTTTT. It specifies CASNIQPTPTTGELFF.

This chain uses TRBV6-5 with TRBJ2-7; weak D call: TRBD2 (6 bases). The V end lost 2 bases, the J end lost 1 base, and 9 bases lay between the germline ends. The germline gives CDR1 MNHEY, CDR2 SVGAGI. The CDR3 is 14 amino acids. The CDR3 DNA reads TGTGCCAGCAGTTACGCGGGACGGTCCTACGAGCAGTACTTC. Its protein is CASSYAGRSYEQYF.

This clonotype occurred once. The rearrangement links TRBV7-9 to TRBJ2-7; D gene uncertain. The CDR3 is 11 amino acids. CDR1 is SEHNR, CDR2 FQNEAQ, per germline (reference sequence). Trimming pared 2 bases from V and 6 bases from J, leaving 5 bases between. CDR3 coding DNA: TGTGCCAGCAGCTTACCTAGCGAGCAGTACTTC. Protein: CASSLPSEQYF.

The gene calls are TRBV6-5 and TRBJ1-2; D may be TRBD1 (6 bases). The CDR3 consists of 14 residues. CDR1 MNHEY and CDR2 SVGAGI come from the germline V gene. Deletions cut 6 bases from V and 4 bases from J, with 15 bases between. In DNA, the CDR3 is TGTGCCAGCAGCTACAGGGAGTCCGCCTATGGCTACACCTTC. It yields the protein CASSYRESAYGYTF.